This is a list of T cell receptor beta chains from one sample in a study of blood T cells in healthy people across ages. TCRdb passed the 5' RACE reads through MiXCR, listing each CDR3 protein once. Here the sample spans more than 1,400,000 distinct CDR3 sequences, around 39% being singletons. The source material was blood. The receptor source for this set is a woman aged 18-35 years in good health. Both conserved end residues are part of each CDR3. A D gene is named only where the DNA matches it firmly. Size values are once, few and many counts, or a class for expanded clones, and some rows have none.

V,J,size,D,DNA,CDR3
TRBV3-1,TRBJ1-1,many,TRBD1,TGTGCCAGCAGCCGGACAGGGGGCACTGAAGCTTTCTTT,CASSRTGGTEAFF
TRBV9,TRBJ2-4,NA,TRBD1,TGTGCCAGCAGCCCCAGGACAGGGGGAATGAACATTCAGTACTTC,CASSPRTGGMNIQYF
TRBV7-2,TRBJ2-7,few,NA,TGTGCCAGCAGGTCACTAGGGTACGAGCAGTACTTC,CASRSLGYEQYF
TRBV20-1,TRBJ2-3,NA,NA,TGCAGTGCTAACGAGTATGACCCGACGGGACCAGGAAACCCAGATACGCAGTATTTT,CSANEYDPTGPGNPDTQYF
TRBV14,TRBJ2-5,few,NA,TGTGCCAGCAGCCAAGCCCAGGGGGGGACCCAGTACTTC,CASSQAQGGTQYF
TRBV15,TRBJ2-5,NA,TRBD2,TGTGCCAACAGTGGACTAGCGGGGGTCGGGTACCAAGAGACCCAGTACTTC,CANSGLAGVGYQETQYF
TRBV29-1,TRBJ2-3,few,TRBD1,TGCAGCGTTGACAGGACAGGGGGCACAGATACGCAGTATTTT,CSVDRTGGTDTQYF
TRBV5-1,TRBJ2-3,NA,TRBD2,TGCGCCAGCAGCTCCGCCGGACTAGCAACAGATACGCAGTATTTT,CASSSAGLATDTQYF
TRBV4-1,TRBJ2-7,NA,TRBD1,TGCGCCAGCAGCCAAGTAGGGGACAGCGCTATTTACGAGCAGTACTTC,CASSQVGDSAIYEQYF
TRBV10-2,TRBJ1-2,NA,NA,TGCGCCAGCAGAGCTTCCTATGGCTACACCTTC,CASRASYGYTF
TRBV18,TRBJ2-6,NA,NA,TGTGCCAGCTCACCACCGCGGGCTTCTTCTGGGGCCAACGTCCTGACTTTC,CASSPPRASSGANVLTF
TRBV5-1,TRBJ1-1,NA,TRBD1,TGCGCCAGCAGCCCAGCCGGGACAGGGACCATATATAGAAACACTGAAGCTTTCTTT,CASSPAGTGTIYRNTEAFF
TRBV2,TRBJ2-7,NA,NA,TGTGCCAGCAGTGAGCAGGGAATCTCCTACGAGCAGTACTTC,CASSEQGISYEQYF
TRBV7-9,TRBJ2-1,NA,NA,TGTGCCAGCAGCTCAGCGTGGGGGGGCAGGGATTCCTACAATGAGCAGTTCTTC,CASSSAWGGRDSYNEQFF
TRBV27,TRBJ2-4,many,NA,TGTGCCAGCAGTTTCGGGGGAGCCAAAAACATTCAGTACTTC,CASSFGGAKNIQYF
TRBV28,TRBJ2-6,few,NA,TGTGCCGAAGGGCTTTCTGGGGCCAACGTCCTGACTTTC,CAEGLSGANVLTF
TRBV28,TRBJ1-3,once,NA,TGTGCCAGCACCTCGTCGGGGGCCTCCCCTCACACCATATATTTT,CASTSSGASPHTIYF
TRBV20-1,TRBJ2-7,NA,NA,TGCAGTGCTAGAGGGTTCGACTCCTACGAGCAGTACTTC,CSARGFDSYEQYF
TRBV2,TRBJ1-5,NA,NA,TGTGCCAGCAGTGGAGGACAAAGCAATCAGCCCCAGCATTTT,CASSGGQSNQPQHF
TRBV9,TRBJ2-1,NA,NA,TGTGCCAGCAGCGTAGTTACCAATGAGCAGTTCTTC,CASSVVTNEQFF
TRBV20-1,TRBJ1-5,few,NA,TGCAGTGCTACCCTAAGACAGGTACCCGAGAGCAATCAGCCCCAGCATTTT,CSATLRQVPESNQPQHF
TRBV5-1,TRBJ1-1,NA,NA,TGCGCCAGCAGCCCCCTCGCGCACACTGAAGCTTTCTTT,CASSPLAHTEAFF
TRBV6-1,TRBJ2-7,NA,NA,TGTGCCAGCAGGGCGATAGTCCTAGGGAACGAGCAGTACTTC,CASRAIVLGNEQYF
TRBV11-2,TRBJ2-7,NA,NA,TGTGCCAGCAGCTGGACTAATGAGCAGTACTTC,CASSWTNEQYF
TRBV19,TRBJ2-1,NA,NA,TGTGCCAGTAGACACAGGGAGGCGGGAGCCGGCAATGAGCAGTTCTTC,CASRHREAGAGNEQFF
TRBV20-1,TRBJ2-3,NA,TRBD2,TGCAGTGCTAGAGAGGCTCGAGCGAGCGGGGTGACAGATACGCAGTATTTT,CSAREARASGVTDTQYF
TRBV29-1,TRBJ2-7,NA,TRBD1,TGCAGCCAGCAAAGGGACAGGCCCTCCTGGTTCTACGAGCAGTACTTC,CSQQRDRPSWFYEQYF
TRBV6-2/TRBV6-3,TRBJ2-7,NA,NA,TGTGCCAGCAGTTACGGGGCAGGGGGGAATACCTACGAGCAGTACTTC,CASSYGAGGNTYEQYF
TRBV10-1,TRBJ2-7,NA,TRBD1,TGCGCCAGCAGTGTTCAACAGGGGGCCGGCGAGCAGTACTTC,CASSVQQGAGEQYF
TRBV2,TRBJ1-4,NA,NA,TGTGCCACCATACATGGGCGACCGGGGGAAACTAATGAAAAACTGTTTTTT,CATIHGRPGETNEKLFF
TRBV29-1,TRBJ2-1,NA,TRBD2,TGCAGCGTTGCCCGGGACCCACTAGCGGATTACTCCTACAATGAGCAGTTCTTC,CSVARDPLADYSYNEQFF
TRBV11-2,TRBJ2-5,many,TRBD2,TGTGCCAGCAGCTTACGACTAGCGGGGCAAGAGACCCAGTACTTC,CASSLRLAGQETQYF